This T cell receptor beta chain was recorded in a study of blood T cells in healthy people across ages. A J-beta primer mix and a sample-barcoded 5' primer were used in a second PCR of about 6 to 12 cycles. Each single sample gave us at least 3 million CDR3-containing paired-end reads. TCRdb reprocessed the 5' RACE reads with MiXCR, giving one entry per CDR3 protein. The sample lists approximately 810,000 distinct CDR3 sequences; under 35% were seen once. This clonotype was picked up a small number of times. Russia was home to the donors, healthy Caucasian individuals aged 6 to 90. The CDR3 length is 16 residues. The V and J ends lost 2 bases and 0 bases respectively, with 12 bases between them. From germline, CDR1 is SGDLS and CDR2 YYNGEE.

The sample was blood. This rearrangement joins TRBV9 to TRBJ2-1, with D perhaps matching TRBD1 or TRBD2 (5 bases each). This clonotype was obtained from an elderly woman in good health. Written as DNA, the CDR3 is TGTGCCAGCAGCGTTAGTCCAGGGAGCTCCTACAATGAGCAGTTCTTC. It is translated as CASSVSPGSSYNEQFF.